This T cell receptor beta chain was sequenced during a study of T cell repertoires and HLA-DP antigens. Study-wide background: One stimulator alloantigen differed from self by one groove amino acid; the other by ten.

As concerns this clone: Its antigen is still unknown.

The CDR3 runs to 15 residues. Germline CDR1 is MGHRA and CDR2 is YSYEKL. The trim removed 4 bases at V and 3 bases at J, leaving 2 bases unmatched. CD4+ T cells were isolated untouched, roughly 98% pure. Produced via immunoSEQ multiplex PCR; TCRdb's table is partial and in-frame only. This table holds around 100,000 clones, nearly 95% found once. The chain has TRBV4-1 and TRBJ2-1, with TRBD2 matching over 11 bases. This TCR derives from a woman aged 18-35 years in good health and CMV-seronegative. Input material: CD4+ T cells from PBMCs. The CDR3 region is CASSPGLAVYNEQFF. Written as DNA, the CDR3 is TGCGCCAGCAGCCCGGGACTAGCGGTCTACAATGAGCAGTTCTTC.